Reported below is one T cell receptor beta chain. Germline CDR1 is SGHTA and CDR2 is FQGTGA. CDR3 length equals 19 residues. V gave up 2 bases and J gave up 7 bases; unmatched junction bases: 17. The sample belongs to a study of blood T cell repertoires in COVID-19. On the study more broadly: Samples taken during acute and convalescent COVID-19 were collected in the United States, Italy and Spain. Nucleic acid was either cDNA or gDNA, and it came from T cells, B-cell-depleted T cells, or PBMCs.

Per the authors' pipeline: Amplified reference gene primers provided the basis for estimating nucleated cell counts. The data were produced by immunoSEQ multiplex PCR, yet TCRdb's version contains in-frame clones alone and is incomplete. V, J and clone size reflect that table, while D and trimming were determined from the DNA. Of about 230,000 clones listed, 80% to 90% were seen once; the top ten hold roughly 7.8%. Material: peripheral blood. The chain is built from TRBV7-3 and TRBJ2-1; 10 nucleotides align to TRBD2. The TCR was taken from a man in his forties with active or convalescent COVID-19. Here the CDR3 reads CASSLLAPAGSGGGNEQFF. The CDR3 nucleotides are TGTGCCAGCAGCTTATTGGCCCCTGCGGGGAGCGGGGGGGGGAATGAGCAGTTCTTC.